This T cell receptor (beta chain) appears in the sequencing data of a study of CD8+CD57+ T cells in acquired aplastic anemia. Flow cytometry had shown expanded CD8+CD57+ cells in the patients chosen for sequencing. About this clonotype itself: Its antigen is not known.

The study profiled TCR beta VDJ and CDR3 using genomic DNA as template. TCRdb redid the calling of the reads with MiXCR, one entry per CDR3 protein. Among some 120,000 distinct CDR3 sequences, 55% to 70% were seen once, and the ten largest hold 25% to 30%. Study-wide results and limits: Patients and controls were found to share more than 25 CD8+ CDR3 sequences.

CDR1 is LNHDA and CDR2 is SQIVND in the germline V gene (reference sequence). Trimming took 0 bases from V and 4 from J, leaving 12 bases between them. CDR3 size: 15 residues. The V gene is TRBV19, the J gene TRBJ1-2; D might be TRBD1 (6 bases). Sample: sorted CD4+, CD8+, or CD8+CD57+ T cells (not recorded which) from PBMCs. This TCR was sampled from a human donor with aplastic anemia. In nucleotides, the CDR3 is TGTGCCAGTAGTATAGATGGGACACGTCTCTATGGCTACACCTTC. Protein product: CASSIDGTRLYGYTF.